This T cell receptor beta chain is drawn from a study of T cell repertoires in aging, cancer and after chemotherapy (dated by TCRdb to between 2019 and 2020). Regarding the study in general: Six donor age groups were covered, ranging from 30 or younger up to 70 or older, and each group contained at least three individuals. Peripheral blood TCR beta repertoires from healthy donors and cancer patients were profiled to examine immunoaging and T cell reconstitution after chemotherapy. Alongside some 96 healthy donors serving as a reference group, the cohort included approximately 220 cancer patients, of whom roughly 90 had hematological cancers and 110 to 140 had solid cancers. The complete dataset included some 10 million TCR reads. In the hematological group, the paired samples taken before and after chemotherapy came from chronic lymphocytic leukemia patients who were treated with regimens based on fludarabine or bendamustine. The investigation overall reported the following: In healthy donors, the drop in TCR diversity with age came mainly from a loss of richness, whereas in cancer patients a loss of evenness also played a part. Significantly lower blood TCR diversity and higher clonality were observed in untreated patients with hematological or solid cancers than in age-matched healthy donors. Lymphoid organ infiltration was present in hematological cancer patients, and this infiltration may itself impair thymic emigration or peripheral T cell expansion. According to the authors, the repertoire data do not permit conclusions about immunological memory after chemotherapy. An increase in median generation probability over the chemotherapy interval was observed in both cancer cohorts, suggesting that the repertoire was reconstituted through rebound thymic output.

TCR beta rearrangements were amplified from genomic DNA isolated from peripheral blood, not from sorted cells or RNA. Rearranged TRB sequences spanning V, D and J segments were amplified by multiplex touch-down PCR using a mixed TRB-A/B primer pool. Two consecutive PCR reactions with Phusion HS II polymerase added Illumina adapters and sample indices to the amplicons. The amplicons were purified from gel with the NucleoSpin Gel and PCR Clean-up kit and then assessed with Qubit and an Agilent 2100 Bioanalyzer. Sequencing of libraries was carried out on an Illumina MiSeq in 600-cycle, single-indexed, paired-end runs. Per the source publication's procedure: MiXCR versions 2.12 and 3.0.5 were used to process the TRB sequences. Each unique CDR3 nucleotide sequence was counted as one clone, and only productive sequences with at least two reads were retained. The repertoire metrics were Shannon diversity, evenness, clonality (calculated as one minus evenness), and diversity profiles parameterized by alpha from 0 to 5. The IGoR algorithm was used to calculate generation probabilities of clones in the paired pre- and post-chemotherapy samples. TCRdb reran the public reads through fastp at Q25 and MiXCR, keeping productive beta chains. Every entry covers one CDR3 protein and lists the most common genes and DNA from its rows. Here the V and J calls rest on TCRdb's processing, not on the authors' analysis. The sample table contains roughly 8,600 distinct CDR3 sequences; only one count was recorded for approximately 25% of them. Around 3% of the sample is taken by the ten largest.

The CDR3 runs 14 amino acids, cysteine and phenylalanine included. This entry keeps only the CDR3 DNA: 42 bases, framed from base 1. The germline V gene yields MRHNA for CDR1 and SNTAGT for CDR2. V lost 3 bases and J lost 6 bases, and the count of bases not matched to a germline gene is 4. This clonotype counts as medium-sized (0.01 to 0.1%). Its target antigen remains unknown. No much larger clone is present one base from it, and per-base qualities are unavailable. The receptor comes from a human donor with a blood cancer. The source material was blood. The sequence links TRBV6-4 to TRBJ2-1; 8 bases in the junction line up with TRBD2. CDR3 reads: CASSEAGDLNEQFF. Here is the DNA: TGTGCCAGCAGTGAAGCGGGAGACCTCAATGAGCAGTTCTTC.